This is a list of T cell receptor beta chains from one sample in a study of T-cell memory formation after mild COVID-19. Each CDR3 protein is one row after TCRdb ran MiXCR on the 5' RACE reads. The data contain 200,000 to 300,000 distinct CDR3 sequences, 16% of them singletons. The specimen sequenced was PBMCs or a T cell subset sorted from them (not recorded which). Receptors originate from a man aged 18 to 29 who had mild COVID-19 (a few samples of this study predate the infection). Cell type and time point are not known. Both conserved end residues are part of each CDR3. A D gene is named only where the DNA matches it firmly. For some rows the clone size is stated as once, few or many, or as a class when expanded; others skip it.

>TRBV5-6|.|many|TRBJ2-6
TGTGCCAGCAGAATTGGGCTCTCTGGGGCCAACGTCCTGACTTTC
CASRIGLSGANVLTF
>TRBV20-1|.|few|TRBJ2-1
TGCAGTGCTAGTATCTTAGACAATGAGCAGTTCTTC
CSASILDNEQFF
>TRBV5-1|.|.|TRBJ2-3
TGCGCCAGCAAACTCACCCTAGTGGGCAGGAGGGCAGATACGCAGTATTTT
CASKLTLVGRRADTQYF
>TRBV20-1|.|few|TRBJ2-7
TGCAGTGCTAGCCAGGGCCGGGAAGAGCAGTACTTC
CSASQGREEQYF
>TRBV29-1|TRBD1|.|TRBJ2-7
TGCAGCGTTGGTTCTCGGGACAGAACCTACGAGCAGTACTTC
CSVGSRDRTYEQYF
>TRBV7-2|.|.|TRBJ2-5
TGTGCCAGCAGTGTGGGAAATTCGGAGACCCAGTACTTC
CASSVGNSETQYF
>TRBV7-9|.|.|TRBJ1-4
TGTGCCAGCAGCTTATATTTCGGGGATAATGAAAAACTGTTTTTT
CASSLYFGDNEKLFF
>TRBV12-3/TRBV12-4|.|few|TRBJ1-5
TGTGCCAGCGGACGACCACATAATCAGCCCCAGCATTTT
CASGRPHNQPQHF
>TRBV12-3/TRBV12-4|TRBD1|few|TRBJ1-1
TGTGCCAGCAGTCCCCAACAGGGGGTTGACACTGAAGCTTTCTTT
CASSPQQGVDTEAFF
>TRBV11-2|TRBD2|.|TRBJ2-3
TGTGCCAGCAGCACCGGACTAGCGGGGGGATACACAGATACGCAGTATTTT
CASSTGLAGGYTDTQYF
>TRBV5-1|TRBD2|.|TRBJ2-1
TGCGCCAGCAGCCTGGGACTAGCGGGAAGCTCCTACAATGAGCAGTTCTTC
CASSLGLAGSSYNEQFF
>TRBV24-1|.|many|TRBJ2-3
TGTGCCACCAGTGATTTAGGAGGGGGTAGCACAGATACGCAGTATTTT
CATSDLGGGSTDTQYF
>TRBV7-2|.|few|TRBJ1-2
TGTGCCAGCACCCCGCTGGCGCGAGGCTACACCTTC
CASTPLARGYTF
>TRBV5-8|.|.|TRBJ1-4
TGTGCCAGCAGCCAGGGGACGGGGGCGCTAAATGAAAAACTGTTTTTT
CASSQGTGALNEKLFF
>TRBV4-3|.|.|TRBJ2-1
TGCGCCAGCAGCCAAGCCCCCGGCCCCGGTCCTGAGCAGTTCTTC
CASSQAPGPGPEQFF
>TRBV6-5|.|many|TRBJ1-2
TGTGCCAGCAGTTCGCGTTTGGGGTATGGCTACACCTTC
CASSSRLGYGYTF
>TRBV11-2|.|.|TRBJ2-3
TGTGCCAGCAGCCGTCCCGGCCCAGGGGATACGCAGTATTTT
CASSRPGPGDTQYF
>TRBV6-5|.|.|TRBJ1-1
TGTGCCAGCAGACGGGTCCGGGGAGACACTGAAGCTTTCTTT
CASRRVRGDTEAFF
>TRBV4-3|.|.|TRBJ2-7
TGCGCCAGCAGCCAAGATCGGCGATTGAGTTCTGCCTACGAGCAGTACTTC
CASSQDRRLSSAYEQYF
>TRBV7-9|.|few|TRBJ2-6
TGTGCCAGCAGCTTGGGACCTGGGGCCAACGTCCTGACTTTC
CASSLGPGANVLTF
>TRBV6-2/TRBV6-3|TRBD2|.|TRBJ2-3
TGTGCCATCGGGACTAGCGGGGGAACAGATACGCAGTATTTT
CAIGTSGGTDTQYF
>TRBV20-1|.|.|TRBJ2-2
TGCAGTGCTAGGGAGGGCACCACCGGGGAGCTGTTTTTT
CSAREGTTGELFF
>TRBV7-2|.|few|TRBJ1-2
TGTGCCAGCAGCCCGGGACAAAGGAATGGCTACACCTTC
CASSPGQRNGYTF
>TRBV5-6|TRBD1|.|TRBJ1-6
TGTGCCAGCAGGATCCGGGACAGGAATTCACCCCTCCACTTT
CASRIRDRNSPLHF
>TRBV5-1|.|.|TRBJ1-2
TGCGCCAGCACCCCGGGGACGGACGCCTATGGCTACACCTTC
CASTPGTDAYGYTF
>TRBV7-9|TRBD1|few|TRBJ2-5
TGTGCCAGCAGCTCCACGGTTAGGGGGCAGGGGGAGACCCAGTACTTC
CASSSTVRGQGETQYF
>TRBV27|.|.|TRBJ2-1
TGTGCCAGCAGTGGGTGGGGGGGCCCTTTCAATGAGCAGTTCTTC
CASSGWGGPFNEQFF
>TRBV7-3|TRBD1|many|TRBJ2-3
TGCGCCAGCAGCTCGACAGGGGTAGATACGCAGTATTTT
CASSSTGVDTQYF
>TRBV4-1|.|.|TRBJ2-7
TGCGCCAGCAGCCTTTCCCCAGGGGACCTAACCTACGAGCAGTACTTC
CASSLSPGDLTYEQYF
>TRBV4-1|TRBD1|.|TRBJ1-5
TGCGCCAGCAGCCAGGCTCCGGGACAGGGAGGTCCCCAGCATTTT
CASSQAPGQGGPQHF
>TRBV6-2/TRBV6-3|TRBD1|.|TRBJ2-5
TGTGCCAGCAGTGAACCGACAGGGGGCCCAGAGACCCAGTACTTC
CASSEPTGGPETQYF
>TRBV6-5|.|.|TRBJ2-5
TGTGCCAGCAGTTACGGATCCAGCCGGGGTGGGGGAGAGACCCAGTACTTC
CASSYGSSRGGGETQYF
>TRBV5-5|TRBD1|.|TRBJ2-3
TGTGCCAGCTGTTGGGACAGTATCACAGATACGCAGTATTTT
CASCWDSITDTQYF
>TRBV28|.|.|TRBJ1-5
TGTGCCAGCAGTTTTCTGCCCTCGCCTCAGCCCCAGCATTTT
CASSFLPSPQPQHF
>TRBV29-1|.|.|TRBJ1-2
TGCAGCGTTGTAGAAAGGGGCGTCTATGGCTACACCTTC
CSVVERGVYGYTF
>TRBV25-1|.|.|TRBJ2-5
TGTGCCAGCACCCAGCCAATGCAAGAGACCCAGTACTTC
CASTQPMQETQYF
>TRBV7-2|.|few|TRBJ2-2
TGTGCCAGCAGCTTCCAAAAAGCGAGCGGGGAGCTGTTTTTT
CASSFQKASGELFF
>TRBV7-2|.|.|TRBJ1-2
TGTGCCAGCAGCCCCGGGTCCGAAACCTATGGCTACACCTTC
CASSPGSETYGYTF
>TRBV4-3|.|few|TRBJ2-5
TGCGCCAGCAGCCAAGAGGTTGGCAGGGGAGAGACCCAGTACTTC
CASSQEVGRGETQYF
>TRBV2|.|few|TRBJ1-6
TGTGCCAGCAGTGGCCGCTCCTATAATTCACCCCTCCACTTT
CASSGRSYNSPLHF
>TRBV5-1|.|few|TRBJ1-2
TGCGCCAGCAGCTTGTTAGAGGCTTCATATGGCTACACCTTC
CASSLLEASYGYTF
>TRBV7-2|TRBD1|.|TRBJ2-2
TGTGCCAGCAGCTTAGCCCCACAGGGGGCGCGGACCGGGGAGCTGTTTTTT
CASSLAPQGARTGELFF
>TRBV7-3|TRBD1|many|TRBJ1-2
TGTGCCAGCAGCCCCGGGACAGGGGGATATGGCTACACCTTC
CASSPGTGGYGYTF
>TRBV7-9|TRBD1|few|TRBJ1-1
TGTGCCAGCAGCCTCAGTCCCGGGACAGGGGGGACTGAAGCTTTCTTT
CASSLSPGTGGTEAFF
>TRBV6-2/TRBV6-3|TRBD1|.|TRBJ2-5
TGTGCCAGCAGGGAATCAACAGGGGGCGAATTAGGGACCCAGTACTTC
CASRESTGGELGTQYF
>TRBV20-1|.|few|TRBJ2-3
TGCAGTGCTAGAGAGCTGGGGGTAGATACGCAGTATTTT
CSARELGVDTQYF
>TRBV20-1|.|few|TRBJ1-2
TGCAGTGCATTGAGGGGGGATGGCTACACCTTC
CSALRGDGYTF
>TRBV10-3|.|few|TRBJ1-2
TGTGCCATCAGGATTAGCACCTTGGGCTACACCTTC
CAIRISTLGYTF
>TRBV15|.|few|TRBJ2-3
TGTGCCACCAGCAGAGATCGGGACGGAAGAAGGGTACAGTATTTT
CATSRDRDGRRVQYF
>TRBV4-3|.|.|TRBJ2-3
TGCGCCAGCAGCCAAGACGGTAGACAGGCGAGCACAGATACGCAGTATTTT
CASSQDGRQASTDTQYF